There are many counts of the clone carrying this T cell receptor (beta chain). Participants, patients aged 18 to 65, had newly diagnosed hyperthyroidism with a duration under 2 months. This sample is drawn from a study of T cells in Graves' hyperthyroidism and ophthalmopathy. CDR3 size: 15 residues. Germline V gene data show CDR1 as MDHEN and CDR2 as SYDVKM. Losses at the gene ends were 3 bases for V and 6 bases for J; bases not matched to a gene: 7. There were TCR beta CDR3 regions amplified from RNA transcripts. TCR CDR3 underwent first-round RT-PCR with the HTBI primer set. TCRdb re-analysed the multiplex PCR reads in MiXCR, keeping a single row per CDR3 protein. The sample includes more than 600,000 distinct CDR3 sequences, roughly 15% seen only once; the top ten take roughly 8%.

The V and J genes are TRBV28 and TRBJ2-7; 11 nucleotides line up with TRBD2. Sequencing was done on a sample of blood. This TCR was sampled from a man aged 18 to 35 with Graves' hyperthyroidism. CDR3 region: CASSFSGRALGEQYF. CDR3 nucleotides: TGTGCCAGCAGTTTTAGCGGGAGGGCCCTCGGCGAGCAGTACTTC. Full variable domain (outside the CDR3, taken from reference TRBV28 and TRBJ2-7): DVKVTQSSRYLVKRTGEKVFLECVQDMDHENMFWYRQDPGLGLRLIYFSYDVKMKEKGDIPEGYSVSREKKERFSLILESASTNQTSMYLCASSFSGRALGEQYFGPGTRLTVT.